This TCR beta chain was identified during a study of blood T cell repertoires in COVID-19. The overall study: The origin of the acute and convalescent COVID-19 samples was the United States, Italy and Spain. Sample material is recorded as cDNA or gDNA derived from T cells, B-cell-depleted T cells, or PBMCs.

Authors' analysis steps: Reference gene primer amplification gave estimated nucleated cell counts. TCRdb's table, derived via immunoSEQ multiplex PCR, lists solely in-frame clones and lacks some. V and J calls and clone size follow that table, whereas D and trimming were derived from the DNA. This table holds approximately 530,000 clones, 70% to 90% found once. Germline V gene sequence: CDR1 SEHNR, CDR2 FQNEAQ (reference sequence). This CDR3 is 13 amino acids long. Trimming cost V 4 bases and J 4 bases, with 10 bases left between them. Enrolled during active infection, Seattle patients were then followed longitudinally.

The material sequenced was peripheral blood. This rearrangement joins TRBV7-9 to TRBJ1-1; unclear D gene. This clonotype was obtained from a woman aged 45-59 years with COVID-19, enrolled during active disease. The CDR3 coding sequence is TGTGCCAGCAGCTATTATGGGCGCACTGAAGCTTTCTTT. It specifies CASSYYGRTEAFF.